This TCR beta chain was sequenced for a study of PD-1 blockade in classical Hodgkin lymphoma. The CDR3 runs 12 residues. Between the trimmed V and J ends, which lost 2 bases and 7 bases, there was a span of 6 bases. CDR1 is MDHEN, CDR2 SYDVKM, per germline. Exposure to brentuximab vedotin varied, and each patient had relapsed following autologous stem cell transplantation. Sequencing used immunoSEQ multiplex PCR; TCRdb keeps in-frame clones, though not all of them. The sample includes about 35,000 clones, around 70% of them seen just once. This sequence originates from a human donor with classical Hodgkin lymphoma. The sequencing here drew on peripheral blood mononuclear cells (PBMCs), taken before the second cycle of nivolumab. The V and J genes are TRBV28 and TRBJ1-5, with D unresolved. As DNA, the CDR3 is TGTGCCAGCAGTTTAGAAGTCCAGCCCCAGCATTTT. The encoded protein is CASSLEVQPQHF.